This passage covers 21 T cell receptor beta chains from one sample sequenced in a study of T cells in Graves' hyperthyroidism and ophthalmopathy. TCR beta CDR3 region amplification was performed from RNA transcripts. The HTBI set primed first-round TCR CDR3 RT-PCR. MiXCR was run by TCRdb on the multiplex PCR reads, yielding one entry per CDR3 protein. The sample lists some 580,000 distinct CDR3 sequences, roughly 15% occurring once. Input material: blood. These receptors all stem from a woman in her thirties or forties with Graves' ophthalmopathy.

The rearrangement links TRBV6-1 to TRBJ2-5; a weak D match, TRBD1 (5 bases). CDR3 length: 12 residues. Germline V gene lookup returns CDR1 MNHNS and CDR2 SASEGT. The V end was cut by 6 bases, the J end by 5 bases, with 10 bases between. The CDR3 is CASSRVGETQYF. CDR3 nucleotides: TGTGCCAGCAGCAGGGTAGGGGAGACCCAGTACTTC.

In this sample, this clonotype turned up a few times. The J gene is TRBJ1-2, the V gene TRBV10-3; TRBD1 might be the D (6 bases). V was cut by 0 bases and J by 5 bases, with 13 bases left in between. The CDR3 is made up of 15 amino acids. From germline, CDR1 is ENHRY and CDR2 SYGVKD. CDR3 region: CAISESGGDRYGYTF. The CDR3 nucleotides are TGTGCCATCAGTGAGTCAGGGGGGGACCGTTATGGCTACACCTTC.

This clonotype was recorded at least ten times. V and J are TRBV20-1 and TRBJ1-1, with D maybe TRBD1 (6 bases). Germline values: CDR1 DFQATT, CDR2 SNEGSKA (reference sequence). Trimming removed 8 bases from V and 2 bases from J, with 12 bases in between. CDR3 length: 12 amino acids. CDR3 coding DNA: TGCAGTCCCAAGGGGGGAAACACTGAAGCTTTCTTT. Protein sequence: CSPKGGNTEAFF.

The gene calls are TRBV20-1 and TRBJ1-1, with 7 bases lining up with TRBD1. Trimming cost V 4 bases and J 3 bases; bases outside gene matches: 8. The CDR3 consists of 14 residues. From germline, CDR1 is DFQATT and CDR2 SNEGSKA (reference sequence). Written as DNA, the CDR3 is TGCAGTGCTACGACAGGGAATCGGTACACTGAAGCTTTCTTT. It encodes CSATTGNRYTEAFF.

This clonotype was recorded at least ten times. V is TRBV28 and J is TRBJ2-2; 15 positions agree with TRBD2. V trimming: 1 base; J trimming: 1 base; junction bases outside the gene matches: 7. Germline CDR1 reads MDHEN; CDR2 reads SYDVKM. The CDR3 runs 20 residues. CDR3 nucleotide sequence: TGTGCCAGCAGTTTATTCGGACTAGCGGGAGGGATGAGGAACACCGGGGAGCTGTTTTTT. Protein: CASSLFGLAGGMRNTGELFF.

This clonotype was counted at least ten times. This sequence joins TRBV18 and TRBJ2-3, with 12 bases fitting TRBD2. Germline values: CDR1 KGHSH, CDR2 LQKENI. The CDR3 covers 16 residues. With 3 bases clipped from V and 0 bases from J, the junction kept 1 base outside the gene matches. The CDR3 is CASSPGLAGSTDTQYF. The CDR3 DNA reads as TGTGCCAGCTCACCCGGACTAGCGGGAAGCACAGATACGCAGTATTTT.

A few counts support this clonotype. The chain joins TRBV6-1 to TRBJ1-5; weak D call: TRBD1 (5 bases). CDR1 is MNHNS, CDR2 SASEGT, per germline. This CDR3 contains 14 residues. Trimming removed 5 bases at V and 1 base at J, with 9 bases between. The CDR3 DNA reads as TGTGCCAGCAGTAAGGCAGGGAGCAATCAGCCCCAGCATTTT. As protein: CASSKAGSNQPQHF.

Many counts were recorded for this clonotype. J is TRBJ1-1 and V is TRBV2, with 8 positions matching TRBD1. Germline CDR1 reads SNHLY; CDR2 reads FYNNEI. The CDR3 covers 15 residues. Trimming removed 0 bases from V and 10 bases from J; junction bases left unmatched: 10. The CDR3 sequence is CASSEAPRQGRTAFF. For the CDR3, the DNA is TGTGCCAGCAGTGAAGCTCCCCGACAGGGGAGGACAGCTTTCTTT.

The table lists this clonotype with many counts. This chain joins TRBV5-1 and TRBJ2-7; the D gene is possibly TRBD1 (6 bases). This CDR3 spans 16 amino acids. V was cut by 0 bases and J by 0 bases, with 13 bases left in between. CDR1 and CDR2 (germline): SGHRS, YFSETQ. DNA for the CDR3: TGCGCCAGCAGCTTGGCAAACCAGGGGAGCTCCTACGAGCAGTACTTC. It specifies CASSLANQGSSYEQYF.

This clonotype was seen a few times. This chain joins TRBV20-1 and TRBJ2-5; D is perhaps TRBD2 (6 bases). V was clipped by 3 bases and J by 5 bases, with 13 bases between them. The CDR3 spans 13 residues. Germline CDR1 is DFQATT and CDR2 is SNEGSKA (reference sequence). CDR3 nucleotides: TGCAGTGCTAGTCGGGCGGGGAGGGAGACCCAGTACTTC. This codes for CSASRAGRETQYF.

This clonotype was found many times. The genes are TRBV11-2 and TRBJ2-2; D is uncertain. Per germline, CDR1 SGHAT and CDR2 FQNNGV. V was pared by 3 bases and J by 6 bases, with 8 bases between. This CDR3 has 13 amino acids. CDR3: CASSFRSPGELFF. CDR3 DNA sequence: TGTGCCAGCAGCTTCCGATCCCCCGGGGAGCTGTTTTTT.

Comments on this clonotype: A much bigger clone sits one base away, suggesting this may be a read error. This chain joins TRBV12-3 or TRBV12-4 and TRBJ1-6, with a tentative D call TRBD1 (6 bases). This CDR3 is 15 amino acids long. CDR3 DNA sequence: TGTGCCGGCAGTGCTGGAGACAGGTTTAGTTCACCCCTCCACTTT. Its protein is CAGSAGDRFSSPLHF.

This rearrangement joins TRBV11-1 to TRBJ2-1; tentatively, D is TRBD1 or TRBD2 (5 bases each). The germline V gene has CDR1 SGHAT and CDR2 FQDESV (reference sequence). Trimming stripped 5 bases from V and 4 bases from J, with 18 bases between. This CDR3 contains 16 residues. DNA of the CDR3: TGTGCCAGCAGCCCTACCCGGGACCGACGATACAATGAGCAGTTCTTC. This codes for CASSPTRDRRYNEQFF.

This clonotype was found a few times. The V gene is TRBV6-1, the J gene TRBJ2-2; D might be TRBD1 (6 bases). Trimming cost V 5 bases and J 7 bases, with 14 bases left between them. This CDR3 spans 14 amino acids. Looked up from germline, CDR1 is MNHNS and CDR2 is SASEGT. The CDR3 loop is CASSLQGTGGELFF. The CDR3 DNA reads as TGTGCCAGCAGTCTTCAGGGGACGGGCGGGGAGCTGTTTTTT.

This clonotype was counted at least ten times. The chain combines TRBV20-1 with TRBJ2-7; 13 nucleotides match TRBD2. Losses at the gene ends were 5 bases for V and 6 bases for J; bases not matched to a gene: 7. There are 14 residues in the CDR3. Germline CDR1 reads DFQATT; CDR2 reads SNEGSKA (reference sequence). CDR3 amino acids: CSASRTSGSAEQYF. In DNA form, the CDR3 reads TGCAGTGCTTCCCGGACTAGCGGGAGTGCCGAGCAGTACTTC.

The table lists this clonotype with a few counts. The chain couples TRBV29-1 to TRBJ1-2; a weak D match, TRBD1 (5 bases). Deletions cut 1 base from V and 2 bases from J, with 11 bases between. Germline lookup yields CDR1 SQVTM and CDR2 ANQGSEA. The length of the CDR3 is 14 residues. In DNA, the CDR3 is TGCAGCGTTGAAGGGGGACCTCAGAACTATGGCTACACCTTC. Translated: CSVEGGPQNYGYTF.

CDR3 sequence: CSVKWGSSYEQYF. The CDR3 DNA reads TGCAGCGTTAAATGGGGCAGCTCCTACGAGCAGTACTTC. The rearrangement uses TRBV29-1 and TRBJ2-7; tentatively, D is TRBD1 (5 bases). This CDR3 region has 13 residues. Trimming cost V 5 bases and J 0 bases, with 11 bases left between them. Germline V lookup: CDR1 SQVTM, CDR2 ANQGSEA.

This clonotype was detected a few times. The V and J genes are TRBV20-1 and TRBJ1-2; D is unresolved. Trimming removed 0 bases at V and 9 bases at J, with 11 bases between. Germline loops: CDR1 DFQATT, CDR2 SNEGSKA (reference sequence). The CDR3 spans 12 residues. The CDR3 protein is CSARDLTVSYTF. In DNA, the CDR3 is TGCAGTGCTAGAGACCTCACAGTCAGCTACACCTTC.

In its sample, this clonotype was seen many times. V and J are TRBV11-2 and TRBJ2-1; tentatively, D is TRBD1 (6 bases). Germline CDR1 reads SGHAT; CDR2 reads FQNNGV. The CDR3 has 17 residues. Trimming removed 6 bases at V and 4 bases at J, with 22 bases between. In DNA, the CDR3 is TGTGCCAGCAGTCCCCTTATAGGTAGGGGACAATACAATGAGCAGTTCTTC. Translating it yields CASSPLIGRGQYNEQFF.

At least ten counts were recorded for this clonotype. J is TRBJ1-2 and V is TRBV20-1, with D unclear. V was shortened by 2 bases and J by 2 bases, with 15 bases between the two germline ends. Germline loops: CDR1 DFQATT, CDR2 SNEGSKA (reference sequence). This CDR3 is 15 amino acids long. The CDR3 is CSARSREGANYGYTF. As DNA, the CDR3 is TGCAGTGCTAGATCACGTGAGGGAGCCAACTATGGCTACACCTTC.

This clonotype was observed at least ten times. Because the CDR3's place on the DNA is in doubt, the DNA is left out and the CDR3 is given as listed by TCRdb. The J gene is TRBJ2-7, the V gene TRBV27; the table gives TRBD2 as D, unverified against the DNA. Germline V gene sequence: CDR1 MNHEY, CDR2 SMNVEV (reference sequence). From its first to its last residue, the CDR3 has 16 amino acids. The CDR3 sequence: CASSFGEGLSTYEQYF.